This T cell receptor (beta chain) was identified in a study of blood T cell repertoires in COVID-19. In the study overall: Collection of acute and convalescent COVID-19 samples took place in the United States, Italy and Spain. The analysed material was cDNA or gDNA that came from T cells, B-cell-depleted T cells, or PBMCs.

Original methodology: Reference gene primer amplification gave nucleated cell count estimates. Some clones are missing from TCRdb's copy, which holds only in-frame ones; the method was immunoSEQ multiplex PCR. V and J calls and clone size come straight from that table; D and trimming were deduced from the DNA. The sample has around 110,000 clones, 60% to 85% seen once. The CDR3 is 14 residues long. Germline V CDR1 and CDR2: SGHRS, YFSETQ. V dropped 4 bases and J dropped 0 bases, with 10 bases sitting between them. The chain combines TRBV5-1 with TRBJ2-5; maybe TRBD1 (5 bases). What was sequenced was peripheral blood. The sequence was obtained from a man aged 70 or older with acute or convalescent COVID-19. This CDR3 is CASSGQGYQETQYF. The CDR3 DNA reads TGCGCCAGCAGCGGGCAGGGCTACCAAGAGACCCAGTACTTC.